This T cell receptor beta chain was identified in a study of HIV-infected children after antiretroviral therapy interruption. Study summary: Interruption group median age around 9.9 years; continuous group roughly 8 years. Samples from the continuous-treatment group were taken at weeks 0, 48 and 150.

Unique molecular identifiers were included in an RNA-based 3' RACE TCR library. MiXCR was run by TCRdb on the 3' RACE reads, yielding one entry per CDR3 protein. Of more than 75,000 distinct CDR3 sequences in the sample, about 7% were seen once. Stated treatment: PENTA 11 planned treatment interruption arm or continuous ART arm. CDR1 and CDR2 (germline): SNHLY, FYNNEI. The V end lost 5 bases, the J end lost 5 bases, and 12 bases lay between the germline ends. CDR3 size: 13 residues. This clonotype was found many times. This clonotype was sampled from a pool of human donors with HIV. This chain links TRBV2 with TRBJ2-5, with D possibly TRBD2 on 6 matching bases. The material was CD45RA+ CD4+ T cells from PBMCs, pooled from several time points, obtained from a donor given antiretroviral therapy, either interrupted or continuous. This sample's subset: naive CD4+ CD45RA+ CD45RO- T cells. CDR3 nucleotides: TGTGCCAGCAGTATCGGGACTGGGGAGACCCAGTACTTC. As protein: CASSIGTGETQYF.